Presented here are 14 T cell receptor beta chains from one specimen sequenced in a study of CXCR3-negative and CXCR3-positive naive CD8 T cells (dated by TCRdb to the late 2010s). Results and caveats for the whole study, not just this receptor: Compared with CXCR3-negative naive cells, CXCR3-positive naive cells had TRB CDR3s with higher hydrophobicity (lower Kidera factor 4), lower energy, and higher strength and volume indices.

No antigen has been identified for these receptors. Data came from a NextSeq 550. The Human TCR Profiling Kit (MiLaboratory) was used to prepare UMI-labeled 5' RACE TRB cDNA libraries. TCRdb reprocessed the reads into one record per CDR3 protein sequence, lacking DNA. The table of this sample itemizes around 130,000 distinct CDR3 sequences. The ten largest account for 0.59% of the sample. Sequences were obtained from naive CXCR3+ CD8+ T cells from blood. The cell subset or site tag for this specimen amounts to: CD45RO-CCR7+CD27+CD95- naive CD8+ T cells expressing CXCR3 (TNR3+). Source of these receptors: a human donor in good health. Some clones in this sample may be carry-over from other donors' samples.

The chain links TRBV7-7 to TRBJ2-7. The CDR3 contains 13 residues. Germline loops: CDR1 SSHAT, CDR2 FNYEAQ (reference sequence). The CDR3 is CASSLSLDYEQYF.

The V and J genes are TRBV28 and TRBJ2-7. The germline CDR1 and CDR2 sequences are MDHEN and SYDVKM. This CDR3 region has 12 residues. CDR3 sequence reads: CASSFNLPEQYF. The whole variable domain, filled in from reference TRBV28 and TRBJ2-7, reads DVKVTQSSRYLVKRTGEKVFLECVQDMDHENMFWYRQDPGLGLRLIYFSYDVKMKEKGDIPEGYSVSREKKERFSLILESASTNQTSMYLCASSFNLPEQYFGPGTRLTVT.

J is TRBJ1-2 and V is TRBV30; as DNA is missing, the TRBD1 call by TCRdb cannot be tested. Germline values: CDR1 GTSNPN, CDR2 SVGIG (reference sequence). The CDR3 is 13 amino acids. The CDR3 here is CAWSGGAWDGYTF.

The chain employs TRBV18 and TRBJ2-1. The germline V gene encodes CDR1 KGHSH and CDR2 LQKENI. The CDR3 covers 12 residues. The CDR3 sequence: CASSGQVDEQFF.

This rearrangement joins TRBV29-1 to TRBJ2-7; TCRdb's assignment of TRBD2 cannot be checked, as there is no DNA. Germline V CDR1 and CDR2: SQVTM, ANQGSEA. The CDR3 consists of 15 residues. CDR3 residues: CSVEEGSGRGSEQYF.

This chain links TRBV2 with TRBJ2-3; the TRBD1 assignment by TCRdb is unverifiable without DNA. Germline CDR1 SNHLY, CDR2 FYNNEI. There are 16 residues in the CDR3. The CDR3 spells CASSVKRGGWTDTQYF. Complete variable domain (other parts from reference TRBV2 and TRBJ2-3): EPEVTQTPSHQVTQMGQEVILRCVPISNHLYFYWYRQILGQKVEFLVSFYNNEISEKSEIFDDQFSVERPDGSNFTLKIRSTKLEDSAMYFCASSVKRGGWTDTQYFGPGTRLTVL.

The chain couples TRBV7-2 to TRBJ1-4; absent DNA, TCRdb's TRBD1 call cannot be checked. Germline lookup yields CDR1 SGHTA and CDR2 FQGNSA. The CDR3 has 16 amino acids. The CDR3: CASSWGVRQDGEKLFF. Complete variable domain (other parts from reference TRBV7-2 and TRBJ1-4): GAGVSQSPSNKVTEKGKDVELRCDPISGHTALYWYRQSLGQGLEFLIYFQGNSAPDKSGLPSDRFSAERTGGSVSTLTIQRTQQEDSAVYLCASSWGVRQDGEKLFFGSGTQLSVL.

The chain's CDR3 is CASSLIALAYEQYF. V usage is TRBV5-6 and J usage is TRBJ2-7. Germline V lookup: CDR1 SGHDT, CDR2 YYEEEE. This CDR3 comprises 14 residues. Drawing the rest from reference TRBV5-6 and TRBJ2-7, the complete variable domain is DAGVTQSPTHLIKTRGQQVTLRCSPKSGHDTVSWYQQALGQGPQFIFQYYEEEERQRGNFPDRFSGHQFPNYSSELNVNALLLGDSALYLCASSLIALAYEQYFGPGTRLTVT.

This chain links TRBV7-9 with TRBJ1-1. CDR1 and CDR2 from the germline V gene are SEHNR and FQNEAQ (reference sequence). CDR3 size: 11 residues. CDR3 amino acids: CASSWAPEAFF. Full variable domain (rest looked up from reference TRBV7-9 and TRBJ1-1): DTGVSQNPRHKITKRGQNVTFRCDPISEHNRLYWYRQTLGQGPEFLTYFQNEAQLEKSRLLSDRFSAERPKGSFSTLEIQRTEQGDSAMYLCASSWAPEAFFGQGTRLTVV.

J is TRBJ2-3 and V is TRBV18; with no DNA, the TCRdb D assignment of TRBD2 cannot be verified. The CDR3 consists of 17 residues. Germline V gene sequence: CDR1 KGHSH, CDR2 LQKENI. The CDR3 loop reads CASSPPARSPLTDTQYF.

The chain employs TRBV6-5 and TRBJ2-2. There are 13 residues in the CDR3. CDR1 and CDR2 from the germline V gene are MNHEY and SVGAGI. Here the CDR3 reads CASSLQVTGELFF.

The rearrangement uses TRBV28 and TRBJ2-5; TCRdb gives TRBD1 as the D gene, but with no DNA this cannot be confirmed. The CDR3 consists of 13 residues. From germline, CDR1 is MDHEN and CDR2 SYDVKM. The CDR3 sequence is CASSFTGQETQYF. The variable domain in full, completed from reference TRBV28 and TRBJ2-5, reads DVKVTQSSRYLVKRTGEKVFLECVQDMDHENMFWYRQDPGLGLRLIYFSYDVKMKEKGDIPEGYSVSREKKERFSLILESASTNQTSMYLCASSFTGQETQYFGPGTRLLVL.

The rearrangement links TRBV3-1 to TRBJ1-1; without DNA, the TCRdb call of TRBD1 cannot be checked. This CDR3 is 14 amino acids long. Germline CDR1 and CDR2: LGHDT and YNNKEL (reference sequence). CDR3 sequence reads: CASSDTGVDTEAFF.

This chain joins TRBV20-1 and TRBJ1-5. The CDR3 covers 16 residues. The germline V gene encodes CDR1 DFQATT and CDR2 SNEGSKA (reference sequence). The CDR3 protein is CSARDLEGLSNQPQHF.